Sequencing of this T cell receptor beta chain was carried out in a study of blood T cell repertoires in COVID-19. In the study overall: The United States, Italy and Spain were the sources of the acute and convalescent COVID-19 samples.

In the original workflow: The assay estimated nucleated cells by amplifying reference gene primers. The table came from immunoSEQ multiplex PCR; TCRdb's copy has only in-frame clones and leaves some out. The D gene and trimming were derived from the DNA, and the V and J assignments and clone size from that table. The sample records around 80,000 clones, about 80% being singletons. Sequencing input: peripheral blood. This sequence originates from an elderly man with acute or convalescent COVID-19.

The CDR3 protein is CASSSWASLYEQYF. The CDR3 coding sequence is TGTGCCAGCAGTTCCTGGGCCTCCCTTTACGAGCAGTACTTC. The chain uses TRBV27 and TRBJ2-7; D is ambiguous. CDR1 and CDR2 from the germline V gene are MNHEY and SMNVEV (reference sequence). V lost 4 bases, J lost 4 bases, and 14 bases lay in between. The CDR3 contains 14 residues.